These 22 T cell receptor beta chains came from one sample sequenced in a study of blood T cell repertoires in COVID-19. This table comes from immunoSEQ multiplex PCR, and its TCRdb copy is limited to in-frame clones, with some not included. The sample shows a few hundred thousand clones, around 86% of them seen only once. Material: peripheral blood. The receptors here all came from a man between 50 and 59 years old with acute or convalescent COVID-19.

This chain connects TRBV6-4 to TRBJ2-3; TRBD2 might be the D (7 bases). Germline-derived CDR1 and CDR2 are MRHNA and SNTAGT. Trimming removed 3 bases at V and 5 bases at J, with 24 bases between. This CDR3 is 18 amino acids long. CDR3 loop: CASSDYAGAAGALDTQYF. As DNA, the CDR3 is TGTGCCAGCAGTGATTACGCGGGGGCGGCCGGAGCTTTAGATACGCAGTATTTT.

This clone was recorded only once. V and J are TRBV10-2 and TRBJ1-1, with TRBD1 as a possible D gene (5 bases). The CDR3 length is 14 residues. Germline V gene data show CDR1 as WSHSY and CDR2 as SAAADI. Deletions cut 6 bases from V and 8 bases from J, with 19 bases between. The CDR3 region has the DNA TGCGCCAGCAGGACCCCGCAGGGTGGTACGGAAGCTTTCTTT. Translation: CASRTPQGGTEAFF.

The CDR3 bases are TGTGCCAGCAGTCCGGGACAGTTTCTTTCGGGGACTGAAGCTTTCTTT. This translates into CASSPGQFLSGTEAFF. The V and J genes are TRBV6-6 and TRBJ1-1, with 7 nucleotides matching TRBD1. The germline V gene encodes CDR1 MNHNY and CDR2 SVGAGI (reference sequence). The CDR3 consists of 16 residues. Trimming took 5 bases from V and 5 from J; bases not matched to a gene: 14.

The rearrangement links TRBV4-1 to TRBJ1-1; possible D gene TRBD1, 5 bases. The CDR3 covers 15 residues. Per the germline V gene, CDR1 is MGHRA and CDR2 is YSYEKL. V shed 7 bases and J shed 3 bases, with 18 bases lying between them. DNA of the CDR3: TGCGCCAGCACCCTGGGTGGGGGGAAGTACACTGAAGCTTTCTTT. This codes for CASTLGGGKYTEAFF.

The gene calls are TRBV6-6 and TRBJ1-5; maybe TRBD1 (6 bases). Germline CDR1 MNHNY, CDR2 SVGAGI (reference sequence). Trimming cost V 6 bases and J 0 bases, with 12 bases left between them. The length of the CDR3 is 15 residues. As DNA, the CDR3 is TGTGCCAGCAGGTCGACAGGAGATAGCAATCAGCCCCAGCATTTT. It translates to CASRSTGDSNQPQHF.

V gene TRBV5-6 combines with J gene TRBJ2-7; 9 bases are a match to TRBD1. The CDR3 runs to 14 residues. Trimming cost V 4 bases and J 4 bases; bases outside gene matches: 6. Germline V lookup: CDR1 SGHDT, CDR2 YYEEEE. The CDR3 is CASSHGQGNYEQYF. DNA for the CDR3: TGTGCCAGCAGCCACGGACAGGGGAATTACGAGCAGTACTTC.

This chain links TRBV7-9 with TRBJ1-2; D is uncertain. The germline V gene encodes CDR1 SEHNR and CDR2 FQNEAQ (reference sequence). Trimming left V 1 base short and J 6 bases short, with 15 bases between. This CDR3 has 15 amino acids. Written as DNA, the CDR3 is TGTGCCAGCAGCTTAGGGGCCGGGGAAGTAGATGGCTACACCTTC. Its protein product is CASSLGAGEVDGYTF.

This clone occurred once. DNA for the CDR3: TGCGCCAGCAGTGGGGACAGGGGCGCCAATCAGCCCCAGCATTTT. Residues: CASSGDRGANQPQHF. This chain joins TRBV10-1 and TRBJ1-5; 10 bases map to TRBD1. CDR3 length equals 15 residues. Germline V gives CDR1 WNHNN, CDR2 SYGVQD (reference sequence). The ends lost 4 bases at V and 3 bases at J; junction bases unmatched: 3.

This chain joins TRBV29-1 and TRBJ1-1; D is uncertain. Germline V gene lookup returns CDR1 SQVTM and CDR2 ANQGSEA. CDR3 size: 11 residues. Trimming stripped 7 bases from V and 7 bases from J, with 13 bases between. The CDR3 DNA is TGCAGCGCGGGGATGACTGGTGAAGCTTTCTTT. This sequence encodes CSAGMTGEAFF.

The rearrangement joins TRBV28 to TRBJ1-1; D is perhaps TRBD1 (6 bases). V gave up 11 bases and J gave up 0 bases, with 16 bases separating them. There are 14 residues in the CDR3. The germline gives CDR1 MDHEN, CDR2 SYDVKM. CDR3 DNA: TGTGCCTCCAAGGGGTGGGGGCTGAACACTGAAGCTTTCTTT. Encoded protein: CASKGWGLNTEAFF.

The chain joins TRBV7-6 to TRBJ2-5; D might be TRBD1 (5 bases). Germline V gene data show CDR1 as SGHVS and CDR2 as FNYEAQ. Trimming cost V 5 bases and J 2 bases, with 6 bases left between them. There are 12 residues in the CDR3. This chain's CDR3 is CASSQGQETQYF. The DNA of the CDR3 is TGTGCCAGCAGCCAGGGACAAGAGACCCAGTACTTC. Full variable domain (remainder filled in from reference TRBV7-6 and TRBJ2-5): GAGVSQSPRYKVTKRGQDVALRCDPISGHVSLYWYRQALGQGPEFLTYFNYEAQQDKSGLPNDRFSAERPEGSISTLTIQRTEQRDSAMYRCASSQGQETQYFGPGTRLLVL.

The chain has TRBV5-1 and TRBJ2-5, with D tentatively TRBD2 (7 bases). The V gene lost 1 base and the J gene lost 5 bases, with 12 bases spanning the gap. The CDR3 length is 14 residues. In germline, CDR1 is SGHRS, CDR2 YFSETQ. The CDR3 nucleotides are TGCGCCAGCAGCTTGTCGGGGGGCCGGGAGACCCAGTACTTC. It encodes CASSLSGGRETQYF.

The sample holds one count of this clone. This rearrangement joins TRBV6-6 to TRBJ1-5, with D possibly TRBD1 on 5 matching bases. Trimming shortened V by 5 bases and J by 6 bases, and 14 bases separated the two germline ends. The CDR3 spans 14 residues. Germline V gene lookup returns CDR1 MNHNY and CDR2 SVGAGI (reference sequence). CDR3 sequence reads: CASSDQGALQPQHF. In nucleotides, the CDR3 is TGTGCCAGCAGTGACCAGGGTGCGCTTCAGCCCCAGCATTTT.

The V gene is TRBV7-9, the J gene TRBJ1-6; D unresolved. The CDR3 totals 12 residues. Germline V CDR1 and CDR2: SEHNR, FQNEAQ (reference sequence). V was pared by 5 bases and J by 10 bases, with 9 bases between. CDR3 residues: CASSLSGSPLHF. The CDR3 bases are TGTGCCAGCAGCCTCTCGGGGTCACCCCTCCACTTT.

The chain recombines TRBV25-1 with TRBJ2-7; TRBD1 matches at 7 bases. CDR3 length: 14 amino acids. Per the germline V gene, CDR1 is MGHDK and CDR2 is SYGVNS. V gave up 7 bases and J gave up 2 bases; unmatched junction bases: 8. CDR3 bases: TGTGCCAGCACCAGCATGACAGGGACCTACGAGCAGTACTTC. Amino acid sequence: CASTSMTGTYEQYF.

The CDR3 loop reads CASSLTGGGNNSPLHF. As DNA, the CDR3 is TGTGCCAGCTCGCTGACAGGGGGCGGTAATAATTCACCCCTCCACTTT. The chain employs TRBV18 and TRBJ1-6, with TRBD1 identical over 10 bases. Germline V gene sequence: CDR1 KGHSH, CDR2 LQKENI. Trimming took 6 bases from V and 5 from J; bases not matched to a gene: 7. The CDR3 spans 16 residues.

This chain uses TRBV11-2 with TRBJ2-2; the D gene is possibly TRBD1 (6 bases). Per germline, CDR1 SGHAT and CDR2 FQNNGV. CDR3 length: 14 amino acids. The V and J ends lost 7 bases and 3 bases respectively, with 12 bases between them. CDR3 protein: CASTRTEHTGELFF. CDR3 sequence (DNA): TGTGCCAGCACCCGGACAGAACACACCGGGGAGCTGTTTTTT.

The gene calls are TRBV7-9 and TRBJ1-1; a weak D match, TRBD1 (5 bases). V gave up 6 bases and J gave up 6 bases, with 29 bases separating them. The CDR3 has 18 residues. CDR1 and CDR2 (germline): SEHNR, FQNEAQ (reference sequence). Written as DNA, the CDR3 is TGTGCCAGCAGGCCTGCGTCGGTCGGTGCAGGGAAGGTCGCTGAAGCTTTCTTT. Translation gives CASRPASVGAGKVAEAFF.

The gene calls are TRBV3-1 (or the pseudogene TRBV3-2) and TRBJ2-7, with 8 bases fitting TRBD2. Germline assignment: CDR1 LGHDT and CDR2 YNNKEL (reference sequence). The junction had 7 bases not matched to a gene; V was cut back by 4 bases and J by 5 bases. This CDR3 has 14 residues. CDR3 DNA sequence: TGTGCCAGCAGCCGCCCGGGAGGGAGCCACGAGCAGTACTTC. Translated, it gives CASSRPGGSHEQYF.

The CDR3 spells CASSKQRIGNQPQHF. The CDR3, as DNA: TGTGCCAGCAGTAAGCAGAGGATCGGCAATCAGCCCCAGCATTTT. The rearrangement links TRBV6-5 to TRBJ1-5, with no clear D. Germline CDR1 and CDR2: MNHEY and SVGAGI. Trimming took off 5 bases at V and 2 bases at J, with 13 bases between the two ends. The CDR3 loop spans 15 amino acids.

The chain combines TRBV5-1 with TRBJ1-2; D unresolved. V dropped 0 bases and J dropped 4 bases, with 13 bases sitting between them. The CDR3 sequence is 15 residues long. Germline V gene data show CDR1 as SGHRS and CDR2 as YFSETQ. As DNA, the CDR3 is TGCGCCAGCAGCTTGGAAGGGCGGGCTCTCTATGGCTACACCTTC. Its translation is CASSLEGRALYGYTF. Full variable domain (rest looked up from reference TRBV5-1 and TRBJ1-2): KAGVTQTPRYLIKTRGQQVTLSCSPISGHRSVSWYQQTPGQGLQFLFEYFSETQRNKGNFPGRFSGRQFSNSRSEMNVSTLELGDSALYLCASSLEGRALYGYTFGSGTRLTVV.

The rearrangement links TRBV7-8 to TRBJ1-1, with a weak D call TRBD1 (6 bases). Germline V gene lookup returns CDR1 SGHVS and CDR2 FQNEAQ. This CDR3 has 13 residues. Trimming took 1 base from V and 7 from J, leaving 10 bases between them. The CDR3 region has the DNA TGTGCCAGCAGCTTAGTTGAGGGGGATGAAGCTTTCTTT. Its protein product is CASSLVEGDEAFF.